Below, 23 T cell receptor beta chains from the same sample are listed, as sequenced in a study of control samples from healthy donors and cancer patients. The assay was immunoSEQ multiplex PCR, and TCRdb's table has in-frame clones only and misses some. The data contain approximately 150,000 clones, about 90% of them singletons. Sequencing was performed on blood. These TCRs come from a man younger than 30 in good health.

This chain links TRBV28 with TRBJ2-5; D not certain. The CDR3 length is 16 residues. CDR1 MDHEN and CDR2 SYDVKM come from the germline V gene. The ends were cut back, 5 bases at V and 5 bases at J, with 21 bases in the middle. The CDR3 is CASSMGSTTGVETQYF. The DNA of the CDR3 is TGTGCCAGCAGTATGGGATCGACAACCGGAGTGGAGACCCAGTACTTC.

The chain is built from TRBV7-2 and TRBJ1-5, with a possible D match to TRBD1 (5 bases). This CDR3 has 14 amino acids. V gave up 2 bases and J gave up 4 bases, with 9 bases separating them. CDR1 is SGHTA and CDR2 is FQGNSA in the germline V gene. This chain's CDR3 is CASSLRDGNQPQHF. The DNA of the CDR3 is TGTGCCAGCAGCTTACGGGACGGAAATCAGCCCCAGCATTTT.

This clone was observed a few times. The rearrangement uses TRBV7-2 and TRBJ2-5; TRBD1 aligns across 12 bases. The CDR3 spans 17 residues. The ends lost 5 bases at V and 2 bases at J; junction bases unmatched: 9. The germline V gene has CDR1 SGHTA and CDR2 FQGNSA. The CDR3 nucleotides are TGTGCCAGCAGCCCGAGGGGGGGACAGGGGGCGCAAGAGACCCAGTACTTC. This sequence encodes CASSPRGGQGAQETQYF.

The chain combines TRBV5-6 with TRBJ2-7; no clear D gene. The CDR3 covers 15 residues. V dropped 1 base and J dropped 6 bases, with 17 bases sitting between them. The germline V gene encodes CDR1 SGHDT and CDR2 YYEEEE. CDR3 residues: CASSLFYGQGGEQYF. The CDR3 region has the DNA TGTGCCAGCAGCTTGTTTTACGGGCAAGGCGGCGAGCAGTACTTC.

The chain joins TRBV10-3 to TRBJ1-1, with 8 bases identical to TRBD1. V lost 2 bases and J lost 11; bases outside the gene matches: 10. Germline V lookup: CDR1 ENHRY, CDR2 SYGVKD. The CDR3 contains 14 residues. The CDR3 sequence is CAISERGAGGLAFF. CDR3 DNA sequence: TGTGCCATCAGTGAGAGGGGGGCAGGGGGCTTGGCTTTCTTT.

V gene TRBV7-9 combines with J gene TRBJ2-7; 11 bases map to TRBD2. The germline V gene encodes CDR1 SEHNR and CDR2 FQNEAQ (reference sequence). This CDR3 is 13 amino acids long. Germline trimming cut 4 bases from V and 7 bases from J; bases unmatched to any gene: 3. Here the CDR3 reads CASSSRTSGEQYF. The CDR3 DNA is TGTGCCAGCAGCTCACGGACTAGCGGGGAGCAGTACTTC.

The J gene is TRBJ1-1, the V gene TRBV19; weak D call: TRBD1 (5 bases). V was shortened by 4 bases and J by 1 base, with 13 bases between the two germline ends. The length of the CDR3 is 15 residues. Germline V lookup: CDR1 LNHDA, CDR2 SQIVND (reference sequence). CDR3 sequence (DNA): TGTGCCAGTAGTAAGACAGATTCGCGGAACACTGAAGCTTTCTTT. It encodes CASSKTDSRNTEAFF. Together with reference TRBV19 and TRBJ1-1, the CDR3 gives the full variable domain: DGGITQSPKYLFRKEGQNVTLSCEQNLNHDAMYWYRQDPGQGLRLIYYSQIVNDFQKGDIAEGYSVSREKKESFPLTVTSAQKNPTAFYLCASSKTDSRNTEAFFGQGTRLTVV.

The V call is TRBV4-1, the J call TRBJ2-2; 9 bases line up with TRBD2. Germline V gene sequence: CDR1 MGHRA, CDR2 YSYEKL. The CDR3 loop spans 16 amino acids. V shed 3 bases, J shed 6 bases, and the junction held 8 bases outside the gene matches. Written as DNA, the CDR3 is TGCGCCAGCAGCCAGCCCGGGACTAGCCCCGCCGGGGAGCTGTTTTTT. The encoded protein is CASSQPGTSPAGELFF.

The chain combines TRBV6-5 with TRBJ2-6, with D possibly matching TRBD2 (5 bases). Germline assignment: CDR1 MNHEY and CDR2 SVGAGI. V dropped 0 bases and J dropped 2 bases, with 8 bases sitting between them. The CDR3 has 16 residues. The CDR3 here is CASSYSFGAGANVLTF. As DNA, the CDR3 is TGTGCCAGCAGTTACTCGTTCGGGGCTGGGGCCAACGTCCTGACTTTC.

This sequence joins TRBV7-8 and TRBJ2-7; TRBD1 agrees at 9 bases. The CDR3 is 12 residues long. Germline V gene data show CDR1 as SGHVS and CDR2 as FQNEAQ. The CDR3 DNA sequence: TGTGCCAGCAGCTGGGGACAGGGTGACCTCGTAGTC. Translation: CASSWGQGDLVV.

The chain joins TRBV19 to TRBJ1-5; D might be TRBD1 (5 bases). Trimming cost V 6 bases and J 0 bases, with 18 bases left between them. Germline V lookup: CDR1 LNHDA, CDR2 SQIVND (reference sequence). The CDR3 totals 17 residues. The CDR3 protein is CASSTREGVTSNQPQHF. CDR3 nucleotide sequence: TGTGCCAGTAGCACCAGGGAAGGGGTTACTAGCAATCAGCCCCAGCATTTT.

This sequence joins TRBV6-5 and TRBJ2-7, with TRBD1 matching over 7 bases. CDR1 is MNHEY and CDR2 is SVGAGI in the germline V gene. This CDR3 region has 15 residues. Trimming took 5 bases from V and 5 from J; bases not matched to a gene: 12. CDR3 in amino acids: CASSPRNRGINEQYF. Here the CDR3 DNA reads TGTGCCAGCAGTCCGAGGAACAGGGGTATCAACGAGCAGTACTTC.

The chain links TRBV4-1 to TRBJ2-3; TRBD1 agrees at 7 bases. Germline CDR1 reads MGHRA; CDR2 reads YSYEKL. V lost 2 bases to trimming and J lost 5 bases; unmatched junction nucleotides: 1. The CDR3 has 13 amino acids. CDR3 in amino acids: CASSQNRGDTQYF. CDR3 DNA: TGCGCCAGCAGCCAAAACAGGGGAGATACGCAGTATTTT.

This rearrangement joins TRBV10-1 to TRBJ2-3; 9 positions match TRBD2. Germline loops: CDR1 WNHNN, CDR2 SYGVQD (reference sequence). CDR3 length equals 17 residues. Trimming took 3 bases from V and 3 from J; bases not matched to a gene: 10. CDR3 residues: CASSEKSAGGKTDTQYF. Here the CDR3 DNA reads TGCGCCAGCAGTGAAAAAAGTGCGGGGGGGAAAACAGATACGCAGTATTTT.

This clone came up a few times. The chain employs TRBV19 and TRBJ2-2; D unclear. The V end lost 7 bases, the J end lost 3 bases, and 9 bases lay between the germline ends. The V gene's germline CDR1 is LNHDA and CDR2 SQIVND (reference sequence). The CDR3 is 13 amino acids. DNA of the CDR3: TGTGCCAGTACCCCCCGTGACACCGGGGAGCTGTTTTTT. Amino acid sequence: CASTPRDTGELFF.

In this sample, this clone turned up a few times. V usage is TRBV21-1 and J usage is TRBJ2-7; the table names TRBD2, a call not compared with the DNA. TRBV21-1 is flagged as a pseudogene. CDR3 size: 11 residues. As DNA, the CDR3 is TGTGCCAGCAGCAACGGTTACGAGCAGTACTTC. It specifies CASSNGYEQYF.

The chain couples TRBV12-3 or TRBV12-4 to TRBJ2-1; D unresolved. This CDR3 contains 10 residues. V shed 3 bases and J shed 9 bases, with 3 bases lying between them. The CDR3 sequence is CASSFSEQFF. The CDR3 DNA reads as TGTGCCAGCAGTTTCAGTGAGCAGTTCTTC.

This chain uses TRBV19 with TRBJ1-1; unclear D gene. Trimming removed 3 bases at V and 6 bases at J, with 14 bases between. The CDR3 consists of 14 residues. Germline lookup yields CDR1 LNHDA and CDR2 SQIVND (reference sequence). CDR3 protein: CASSIGRVGAEAFF. CDR3 bases: TGTGCCAGTAGTATCGGAAGGGTGGGCGCTGAAGCTTTCTTT.

The chain joins TRBV14 to TRBJ1-3; a possible D gene is TRBD1 (6 bases). V was trimmed by 1 base and J by 4 bases, leaving 11 bases between them. Germline assignment: CDR1 SGHDN and CDR2 FVKESK. This CDR3 spans 15 amino acids. The CDR3 DNA reads as TGTGCCAGCAGCCAAGCGCAGGGGCACGGAAACACCATATATTTT. Residues: CASSQAQGHGNTIYF.

This chain connects TRBV9 to TRBJ1-3, with a possible D match to TRBD1 (5 bases). Germline lookup yields CDR1 SGDLS and CDR2 YYNGEE. The CDR3 covers 14 residues. V shed 6 bases and J shed 4 bases, with 14 bases lying between them. The CDR3: CASTPRGEGNTIYF. The CDR3 nucleotides read TGTGCCAGCACCCCCCGGGGGGAGGGAAACACCATATATTTT.

The chain links TRBV2 to TRBJ1-3; D call uncertain. The CDR3 length is 18 residues. Trimming left V 6 bases short and J 0 bases short, with 21 bases between. Per the germline V gene, CDR1 is SNHLY and CDR2 is FYNNEI. CDR3 in amino acids: CASSLPTERVFSGNTIYF. The CDR3 DNA reads TGTGCCAGCAGCCTGCCCACGGAAAGAGTTTTCTCTGGAAACACCATATATTTT.

The J gene is TRBJ1-5, the V gene TRBV18, with D possibly being TRBD1 (6 bases). V lost 3 bases and J 5 bases, leaving 14 bases between the germline ends. Germline V CDR1 and CDR2: KGHSH, LQKENI. CDR3 length: 15 residues. CDR3 nucleotides: TGTGCCAGCTCACCGGGGGGGGCTGGGGATCAGCCCCAGCATTTT. This sequence encodes CASSPGGAGDQPQHF.

The V gene is TRBV2, the J gene TRBJ1-1; no definite D call. Germline lookup yields CDR1 SNHLY and CDR2 FYNNEI. V was trimmed by 3 bases and J by 1 base, leaving 6 bases between them. The CDR3 has 13 residues. The CDR3 loop reads CASSEWGNTEAFF. In nucleotides, the CDR3 is TGTGCCAGCAGTGAGTGGGGGAACACTGAAGCTTTCTTT.